These T cell receptor beta chains were read from a single sample in a study of blood T cells in healthy people across ages. TCRdb re-called the 5' RACE reads through MiXCR, storing one row per CDR3 protein. The sample holds some 900,000 distinct CDR3 sequences, around 48% seen once. Source material: blood. All receptors derive from a man aged 30-40 years in good health. Each CDR3 is given with its conserved first and last residue. The order of the fields is J gene, D gene, V gene, clone size, CDR3 protein, CDR3 DNA. A D gene is named only where the DNA matches it firmly. Size tells how often a clone was seen (once, few, many) or the class of an expanded clone, and some rows leave it out.

>TRBJ2-1|.|TRBV4-1|.
CASSQVDGYNEQFF
TGCGCCAGCAGCCAAGTTGACGGGTACAATGAGCAGTTCTTC
>TRBJ2-1|TRBD2|TRBV6-2/TRBV6-3|.
CASSPAGLAGEGQFF
TGTGCCAGCAGTCCCGCAGGACTAGCGGGGGAGGGGCAGTTCTTC
>TRBJ2-3|.|TRBV6-5|.
CASSKTDEDTQYF
TGTGCCAGCAGTAAGACGGATGAGGATACGCAGTATTTT
>TRBJ2-4|TRBD2|TRBV20-1|.
CSALAGGPGDIQYF
TGCAGTGCTCTAGCGGGGGGCCCGGGGGACATTCAGTACTTC
>TRBJ2-3|TRBD2|TRBV29-1|.
CSVDRVAGELTPDTQYF
TGCAGCGTTGATCGAGTAGCGGGGGAACTCACCCCGGATACGCAGTATTTT
>TRBJ2-7|.|TRBV25-1|once
CASSRDTGPYEQYF
TGTGCCAGCAGTCGGGACACCGGACCCTACGAGCAGTACTTC
>TRBJ1-2|TRBD1|TRBV18|few
CASSPESQGGSGYTF
TGTGCCAGCTCACCCGAATCGCAGGGGGGTTCTGGCTACACCTTC
>TRBJ2-7|TRBD1|TRBV6-2/TRBV6-3|few
CASSYSRDSNEQYF
TGTGCCAGCAGTTACTCGAGGGACAGTAACGAGCAGTACTTC
>TRBJ2-3|.|TRBV7-3|.
CASSPRTETDTQYF
TGTGCCAGCAGCCCCCGGACGGAGACAGATACGCAGTATTTT
>TRBJ2-5|.|TRBV24-1|.
CTTSDVKQGQETQYF
TGTACCACCAGTGATGTGAAACAGGGCCAAGAGACCCAGTACTTC
>TRBJ2-3|TRBD2|TRBV7-2|.
CASSFQTSEDTRYF
TGTGCCAGCAGCTTCCAAACTAGCGAAGATACGCGGTATTTT
>TRBJ2-1|.|TRBV29-1|.
CSGTRDTFYNEQFF
TGCAGCGGGACCCGGGACACCTTTTACAATGAGCAGTTCTTC
>TRBJ2-7|.|TRBV6-1|.
CASSEDLGYYGEQYF
TGTGCCAGCAGTGAAGATCTGGGGTACTACGGCGAGCAGTACTTC
>TRBJ2-3|.|TRBV29-1|.
CSVQTTDTQYF
TGCAGCGTTCAAACCACAGATACGCAGTATTTT
>TRBJ2-5|TRBD2|TRBV6-2/TRBV6-3|.
CASSGGTSWVKETQYF
TGTGCCAGCAGCGGTGGGACTAGCTGGGTGAAAGAGACCCAGTACTTC
>TRBJ1-4|TRBD1|TRBV4-1|many
CASSHYGTERTTNEKLFF
TGCGCCAGCAGCCATTATGGGACAGAACGAACAACTAATGAAAAACTGTTTTTT
>TRBJ1-4|.|TRBV3-1|.
CASSRVDGKLFF
TGTGCCAGCAGCCGAGTAGACGGAAAACTGTTTTTT
>TRBJ1-5|.|TRBV6-2/TRBV6-3|.
CASRKVSDQPQHF
TGTGCCAGCAGGAAAGTGAGCGATCAGCCCCAGCATTTT
>TRBJ1-5|.|TRBV4-1|.
CASSPQVSVQNQPQHF
TGCGCCAGCAGCCCCCAAGTCTCCGTGCAGAATCAGCCCCAGCATTTT
>TRBJ1-4|TRBD1|TRBV4-1|many
CASSQATGTGNEKLFF
TGCGCCAGCAGCCAAGCTACCGGGACAGGGAATGAAAAACTGTTTTTT
>TRBJ2-7|.|TRBV29-1|.
CSIRKGSYEQYF
TGCAGCATCCGAAAGGGGTCCTACGAGCAGTACTTC
>TRBJ1-6|.|TRBV7-6|few
CASSLEGGDSPLHF
TGTGCCAGCAGCTTAGAGGGTGGGGATTCACCCCTCCACTTT
>TRBJ1-6|.|TRBV2|once
CASSRGAADNSPLHF
TGTGCCAGCTCTAGAGGGGCGGCGGATAATTCACCCCTCCACTTT
>TRBJ2-1|.|TRBV7-9|few
CASSSWGAHNEQFF
TGTGCCAGCAGCTCCTGGGGGGCCCACAATGAGCAGTTCTTC
>TRBJ2-5|.|TRBV5-5|few
CASSLAGSAETQYF
TGTGCCAGCAGCTTGGCCGGGTCCGCAGAGACCCAGTACTTC
>TRBJ2-7|TRBD1|TRBV27|few
CASSRADRENSYEQYF
TGTGCCAGCAGTCGCGCGGACAGGGAGAACTCCTACGAGCAGTACTTC
>TRBJ2-7|TRBD1|TRBV28|.
CASSRSPGQGIEQYF
TGTGCCAGCAGCCGCTCACCGGGACAGGGAATAGAGCAGTACTTC
>TRBJ1-2|.|TRBV28|.
CASSLGSGLYGYTF
TGTGCCAGCAGTTTAGGGTCAGGCCTCTATGGCTACACCTTC
>TRBJ1-2|.|TRBV9|few
CASSSQDYGYTF
TGTGCCAGCAGCTCCCAGGACTATGGCTACACCTTC
>TRBJ2-7|.|TRBV5-1|.
CASSLEPRDTYEQYF
TGCGCCAGCAGCTTGGAACCCCGCGACACCTACGAGCAGTACTTC
>TRBJ2-7|.|TRBV25-1|once
CASGDGYEQYF
TGTGCCAGCGGGGACGGCTACGAGCAGTACTTC
>TRBJ2-2|.|TRBV3-1|.
CASSQGRSNTGELFF
TGTGCCAGCAGCCAAGGACGATCGAACACCGGGGAGCTGTTTTTT
>TRBJ2-7|.|TRBV25-1|few
CATSPGGITYEQYF
TGTGCCACCTCCCCAGGGGGGATCACCTACGAGCAGTACTTC
>TRBJ2-3|TRBD2|TRBV12-3/TRBV12-4|once
CASSFPAGASTDTQYF
TGTGCCAGCAGTTTCCCAGCGGGAGCTAGCACAGATACGCAGTATTTT
>TRBJ1-2|TRBD1|TRBV20-1|few
CSARVTTYRGRGYGYTF
TGCAGTGCTAGAGTTACCACCTACAGGGGGCGCGGGTATGGCTACACCTTC
>TRBJ1-1|.|TRBV6-1|few
CASSEPGNTEAFF
TGTGCCAGCAGTGAACCAGGAAACACTGAAGCTTTCTTT
>TRBJ2-1|TRBD2|TRBV9|.
CASSRASGGSYFNEQFF
TGTGCCAGCAGCCGCGCTAGCGGGGGATCCTATTTCAATGAGCAGTTCTTC
>TRBJ1-2|.|TRBV4-3|.
CASSQVLGTGYTF
TGCGCCAGCAGCCAAGTTTTAGGGACGGGCTACACCTTC
>TRBJ2-3|.|TRBV27|many
CASSSLPPDTQYF
TGTGCCAGCAGTTCCCTCCCCCCAGATACGCAGTATTTT
>TRBJ2-7|TRBD1|TRBV12-3/TRBV12-4|few
CASSLAWTGAEQYF
TGTGCCAGCAGTTTAGCGTGGACAGGGGCCGAGCAGTACTTC
>TRBJ2-7|TRBD1|TRBV13|once
CASSLEQGGVEQYF
TGTGCCAGCAGCTTAGAACAGGGGGGTGTCGAGCAGTACTTC